The TCR beta chain described here comes from a study of blood T cell repertoires in COVID-19. Study as a whole: Specimens from acute and convalescent COVID-19 originated in the United States, Italy and Spain. From T cells, B-cell-depleted T cells, or PBMCs came the material, which was cDNA or gDNA.

Data came from immunoSEQ multiplex PCR; TCRdb stores just in-frame clones and leaves some out. Of around 100,000 clones listed, roughly 86% are singletons. The V and J ends lost 10 bases and 4 bases respectively, with 20 bases between them. Looked up from germline, CDR1 is KGHSH and CDR2 is LQKENI. The CDR3 runs 14 residues. The chain recombines TRBV18 with TRBJ2-7; TRBD2 might be the D (7 bases). The clonotype was recovered from a woman aged 60-75 years with acute or convalescent COVID-19. Sequenced material: peripheral blood. The chain's CDR3 is CATLGGQGGYEQYF. The CDR3 region has the DNA TGTGCCACCCTCGGGGGGCAGGGAGGTTACGAGCAGTACTTC.